This entry lists 2 T cell receptor beta chains sequenced from one sample in a study of T cells in Graves' hyperthyroidism and ophthalmopathy. What was amplified from RNA transcripts were TCR beta CDR3 regions. RT-PCR in the first round (using the HTBI primer set) targeted the TCR CDR3. One entry per CDR3 protein results from TCRdb running MiXCR on the multiplex PCR reads. The sample includes more than 300,000 distinct CDR3 sequences, roughly 13% of them seen just once. Sequenced: blood. The receptor set was obtained from a woman younger than 30 with Graves' hyperthyroidism.

This clonotype was picked up many times. The rearrangement uses TRBV7-2 and TRBJ1-2; weak D call: TRBD1 (5 bases). CDR1 SGHTA and CDR2 FQGNSA come from the germline V gene. The CDR3 runs 15 residues. Trimming left V 5 bases short and J 7 bases short, with 20 bases between. CDR3 DNA: TGTGCCAGCAGCCCCTCCGCGGTCTCAGGGTTTGGCTACACCTTC. This translates into CASSPSAVSGFGYTF.

This chain uses TRBV19 with TRBJ1-5; tentative D call: TRBD1 (6 bases). The CDR3 covers 15 residues. The V gene's germline CDR1 is LNHDA and CDR2 SQIVND (reference sequence). The V end was cut by 5 bases, the J end by 5 bases, with 16 bases between. The CDR3 nucleotides read TGTGCCAGTAGTTCGGACAGCCTCGGATATCAGCCCCAGCATTTT. Translated: CASSSDSLGYQPQHF.